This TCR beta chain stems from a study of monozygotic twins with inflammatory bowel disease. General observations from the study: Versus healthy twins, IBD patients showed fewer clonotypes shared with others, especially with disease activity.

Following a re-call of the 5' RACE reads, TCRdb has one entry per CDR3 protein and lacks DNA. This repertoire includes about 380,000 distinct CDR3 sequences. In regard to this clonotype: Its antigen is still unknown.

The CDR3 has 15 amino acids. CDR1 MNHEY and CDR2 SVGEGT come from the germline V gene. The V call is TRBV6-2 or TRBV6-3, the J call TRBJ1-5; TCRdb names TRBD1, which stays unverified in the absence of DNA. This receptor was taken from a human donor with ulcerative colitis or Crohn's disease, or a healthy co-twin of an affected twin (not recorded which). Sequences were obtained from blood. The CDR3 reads CASSYSRGAVASQHF.